Following are 27 T cell receptor beta chains from one sample sequenced in a study of STAT5B mutations in CD4+ large granular lymphocyte leukemia. Some clones are missing from TCRdb's copy, which holds only in-frame ones; the method was immunoSEQ multiplex PCR. The top ten clones hold roughly 0.4% of a sample with about 23,000 clones, 79% of them seen once. The sequencing input was CD4+ T cells from blood buffy coats. The source is a human donor in good health.

The chain couples TRBV9 to TRBJ2-7, with TRBD1 matching 10 bases. Germline V CDR1 and CDR2: SGDLS, YYNGEE. This CDR3 contains 15 residues. Losses at the gene ends were 3 bases for V and 2 bases for J; bases not matched to a gene: 5. CDR3 bases: TGTGCCAGCAGCGCACGGACAGGGGGGCCCTACGAGCAGTACTTC. It is translated as CASSARTGGPYEQYF.

The sample holds one count of this clone. V gene TRBV11-3 combines with J gene TRBJ2-3; TRBD2 aligns across 8 bases. V dropped 8 bases and J dropped 7; count of bases not matched to a gene: 8. Germline V CDR1 and CDR2: SGHNT, YENEEA. The CDR3 is 13 residues long. As DNA, the CDR3 is TGTGCCAGCTCCACAGTTAGCGGGAATACGCAGTATTTT. This gives the protein CASSTVSGNTQYF.

J is TRBJ1-2 and V is TRBV11-2; D unclear. CDR1 SGHAT and CDR2 FQNNGV come from the germline V gene. The CDR3 sequence is 15 residues long. Trimming stripped 0 bases from V and 5 bases from J, with 13 bases between. The CDR3 spells CASSLDFTVLYGYTF. The CDR3, as DNA: TGTGCCAGCAGCTTAGATTTCACAGTACTATATGGCTACACCTTC.

The chain employs TRBV7-8 and TRBJ1-5; 7 bases are shared with TRBD1. Looked up from germline, CDR1 is SGHVS and CDR2 is FQNEAQ. CDR3 length equals 14 residues. The V segment lost 1 base and the J segment 6 bases; nucleotides outside the gene matches: 3. As DNA, the CDR3 is TGTGCCAGCAGCTTAGAGGCAGGGGGTCAGCCCCAGCATTTT. This translates into CASSLEAGGQPQHF.

V is TRBV5-4 and J is TRBJ1-1, with a tentative D call TRBD1 (6 bases). Trimming cost V 0 bases and J 5 bases, with 11 bases left between them. The V gene's germline CDR1 is SGHNT and CDR2 YYREEE (reference sequence). CDR3 size: 14 residues. DNA of the CDR3: TGTGCCAGCAGCTTGGACAGGGAGGAAACTGAAGCTTTCTTT. Its translation is CASSLDREETEAFF.

The chain couples TRBV7-9 to TRBJ1-1, with D uncertain. This CDR3 has 11 residues. Between the trimmed V and J ends, which lost 7 bases and 10 bases, there was a span of 13 bases. The germline gives CDR1 SEHNR, CDR2 FQNEAQ (reference sequence). Here the CDR3 DNA reads TGTGCCAGCACCCTCCGGTGGGGAGCTTTCTTT. The encoded protein is CASTLRWGAFF.

This chain connects TRBV11-2 to TRBJ2-2; D is possibly TRBD2 (5 bases). Trimming took off 5 bases at V and 5 bases at J, with 24 bases between the two ends. From germline, CDR1 is SGHAT and CDR2 FQNNGV. This CDR3 has 18 residues. The CDR3 reads CASSEPLDLKSRTGELFF. CDR3 DNA sequence: TGTGCCAGCAGCGAACCTCTGGACTTAAAGTCAAGGACCGGGGAGCTGTTTTTT.

The chain combines TRBV5-1 with TRBJ1-1, with D tentatively TRBD1 (5 bases). The CDR3 runs 15 residues. The germline V gene encodes CDR1 SGHRS and CDR2 YFSETQ. Trimming cost V 3 bases and J 1 base, with 13 bases left between them. Here the CDR3 reads CASSSSTGANTEAFF. For the CDR3, the DNA is TGCGCCAGCAGCTCCTCAACAGGAGCGAACACTGAAGCTTTCTTT.

The rearrangement links TRBV28 to TRBJ2-2, with TRBD1 matching 7 bases. The V gene end was trimmed by 6 bases and the J gene end by 4 bases; junction bases not matched to a gene: 5. CDR3 length equals 14 residues. The germline V gene encodes CDR1 MDHEN and CDR2 SYDVKM. The CDR3 protein is CASRATGVTGELFF. CDR3 bases: TGTGCCAGCAGAGCCACAGGGGTCACCGGGGAGCTGTTTTTT.

The chain uses TRBV29-1 and TRBJ2-5; 8 nucleotides match TRBD1. Per the germline V gene, CDR1 is SQVTM and CDR2 is ANQGSEA. CDR3 length equals 11 residues. V was pared by 6 bases and J by 4 bases, with 1 base of the junction left unmatched. The CDR3 spells CSVGTGETQYF. CDR3 coding DNA: TGCAGCGTAGGGACAGGAGAGACCCAGTACTTC.

This chain joins TRBV7-9 and TRBJ2-7; no definite D call. The CDR3 sequence is 12 residues long. Deletions cut 1 base from V and 6 bases from J, with 7 bases between. The germline CDR1 and CDR2 sequences are SEHNR and FQNEAQ (reference sequence). CDR3 in amino acids: CASSLEGLEQYF. CDR3 DNA: TGTGCCAGCAGCTTAGAGGGCCTCGAGCAGTACTTC. Looking up the rest from reference TRBV7-9 and TRBJ2-7 gives the full variable domain: DTGVSQNPRHKITKRGQNVTFRCDPISEHNRLYWYRQTLGQGPEFLTYFQNEAQLEKSRLLSDRFSAERPKGSFSTLEIQRTEQGDSAMYLCASSLEGLEQYFGPGTRLTVT.

This clone was picked up a small number of times. The V gene is TRBV19, the J gene TRBJ1-5; TRBD1 agrees at 10 bases. Trimming removed 4 bases from V and 5 bases from J; junction bases left unmatched: 11. This CDR3 has 17 residues. Germline CDR1 LNHDA, CDR2 SQIVND (reference sequence). The CDR3: CASSKTGGARSDQPQHF. The CDR3 DNA is TGTGCCAGTAGTAAGACAGGGGGCGCAAGGTCCGATCAGCCCCAGCATTTT.

This chain joins TRBV6-4 and TRBJ1-1, with D unclear. Trimming shortened V by 3 bases and J by 1 base, and 9 bases separated the two germline ends. The germline CDR1 and CDR2 sequences are MRHNA and SNTAGT. CDR3 size: 14 residues. The CDR3 nucleotides are TGTGCCAGCAGTGATTTTTCGTGGAACACTGAAGCTTTCTTT. It yields the protein CASSDFSWNTEAFF.

The V call is TRBV9, the J call TRBJ1-4; perhaps TRBD1 as D (5 bases). The germline V gene has CDR1 SGDLS and CDR2 YYNGEE. CDR3 length: 16 amino acids. The V gene lost 0 bases and the J gene lost 7 bases, with 16 bases spanning the gap. For the CDR3, the DNA is TGTGCCAGCAGCGTAGGAATATGGGGGATTGGTGAAAAACTGTTTTTT. It is translated as CASSVGIWGIGEKLFF.

The chain carries TRBV4-1 and TRBJ1-1; D remains ambiguous. The germline V gene has CDR1 MGHRA and CDR2 YSYEKL. This CDR3 region has 15 residues. Trimming pared 0 bases from V and 2 bases from J, leaving 10 bases between. CDR3 residues: CASSQDPGFNTEAFF. CDR3 nucleotide sequence: TGCGCCAGCAGCCAAGATCCCGGGTTTAACACTGAAGCTTTCTTT.

V is TRBV2 and J is TRBJ1-1; 7 bases line up with TRBD1. Losses at the gene ends were 6 bases for V and 1 base for J; bases not matched to a gene: 5. The CDR3 length is 14 residues. CDR1 is SNHLY, CDR2 FYNNEI, per germline. The CDR3 DNA is TGTGCCAGCAGAGCTACAGGGGCGAACACTGAAGCTTTCTTT. Residues: CASRATGANTEAFF.

The chain links TRBV10-1 to TRBJ2-3; 9 positions match TRBD2. Trimming at V came to 8 bases and at J to 2 bases, leaving 8 bases not matched to a gene. The V gene's germline CDR1 is WNHNN and CDR2 SYGVQD (reference sequence). The length of the CDR3 is 15 residues. CDR3 bases: TGCGCCAGCCAAGATAGCGGGGGACTCACAGATACGCAGTATTTT. Translation gives CASQDSGGLTDTQYF.

This clone was observed a single time. The chain has TRBV7-9 and TRBJ1-2; D not certain. This CDR3 comprises 14 residues. The V end was cut by 3 bases, the J end by 6 bases, with 14 bases between. CDR1 and CDR2 (germline): SEHNR, FQNEAQ (reference sequence). CDR3 protein: CASSFPVGQDGYTF. CDR3 coding DNA: TGTGCCAGCAGCTTCCCAGTGGGTCAGGATGGCTACACCTTC.

The gene calls are TRBV4-1 and TRBJ1-1; D may be TRBD1 (5 bases). CDR1 and CDR2 from the germline V gene are MGHRA and YSYEKL. The CDR3 spans 14 residues. Trimming removed 8 bases from V and 2 bases from J, with 15 bases in between. The CDR3 nucleotides are TGCGCCAGCGGAACACACGGGGGAAACACTGAAGCTTTCTTT. Its protein product is CASGTHGGNTEAFF.

The chain combines TRBV25-1 with TRBJ2-2; 9 bases fit TRBD1. The CDR3 has 15 amino acids. The ends lost 2 bases at V and 3 bases at J; junction bases unmatched: 1. Looked up from germline, CDR1 is MGHDK and CDR2 is SYGVNS. DNA for the CDR3: TGTGCCAGCAGTGAAGGGGACAGGGACACCGGGGAGCTGTTTTTT. This sequence encodes CASSEGDRDTGELFF.

The chain carries TRBV5-4 and TRBJ2-3, with TRBD2 as a possible D gene (5 bases). This CDR3 is 14 amino acids long. Trimming took 5 bases from V and 11 from J, leaving 21 bases between them. CDR1 is SGHNT, CDR2 YYREEE, per germline (reference sequence). The CDR3 bases are TGTGCCAGCAGGGTTGGGGTAAACGGGATTGGGCAGTATTTT. It is translated as CASRVGVNGIGQYF. Supplemented by reference TRBV5-4 and TRBJ2-3, the full variable domain reads ETGVTQSPTHLIKTRGQQVTLRCSSQSGHNTVSWYQQALGQGPQFIFQYYREEENGRGNFPPRFSGLQFPNYSSELNVNALELDDSALYLCASRVGVNGIGQYFGPGTRLTVL.

By proportion, this clone is medium-sized. The V and J genes are TRBV6-1 and TRBJ2-2; D gene uncertain. Trimming shortened V by 4 bases and J by 0 bases, and 6 bases separated the two germline ends. The CDR3 consists of 14 residues. The germline V gene encodes CDR1 MNHNS and CDR2 SASEGT. The CDR3 DNA reads as TGTGCCAGCAGTGGTCTATCGAACACCGGGGAGCTGTTTTTT. Translation: CASSGLSNTGELFF.

The chain joins TRBV7-9 to TRBJ2-7, with TRBD1 matching over 7 bases. V dropped 4 bases and J dropped 6; count of bases not matched to a gene: 6. The CDR3 length is 13 residues. Germline assignment: CDR1 SEHNR and CDR2 FQNEAQ (reference sequence). CDR3 in amino acids: CASSSETGFEQYF. The CDR3 coding sequence is TGTGCCAGCAGCTCGGAGACAGGGTTCGAGCAGTACTTC.

The chain carries TRBV7-8 and TRBJ2-5; D not certain. CDR3 length: 14 amino acids. CDR1 SGHVS and CDR2 FQNEAQ come from the germline V gene. V gave up 3 bases and J gave up 2 bases, with 10 bases separating them. CDR3 in DNA: TGTGCCAGCAGCTTTCCTTCGTGGCAAGAGACCCAGTACTTC. Protein sequence: CASSFPSWQETQYF.

This clone was detected a few times. V and J are TRBV2 and TRBJ1-5; TRBD1 matches 7 bases. The CDR3 is 14 residues long. Per the germline V gene, CDR1 is SNHLY and CDR2 is FYNNEI. V was clipped by 6 bases and J by 6 bases; unmatched bases: 8. The chain's CDR3 is CASRKQGQRQPQHF. The CDR3 bases are TGTGCCAGCAGAAAACAGGGGCAGCGTCAGCCCCAGCATTTT.

A few counts support this clone. One end of the junction does not line up with germline, which may come from a read error. V gene TRBV19 combines with J gene TRBJ1-5; a weak D match, TRBD1 (6 bases). CDR1 and CDR2 from the germline V gene are LNHDA and SQIVND (reference sequence). There are 13 residues in the CDR3. CDR3 in amino acids: CATTRGGDQTQHF. Here the CDR3 DNA reads TGTGCCACTACCCGGGGGGGCGATCAGACCCAGCATTTT.

The chain is built from TRBV2 and TRBJ1-3; D gene unclear. V was trimmed by 11 bases and J by 0 bases, leaving 11 bases between them. This CDR3 is built from 13 residues. Germline assignment: CDR1 SNHLY and CDR2 FYNNEI. The CDR3 is CAGKQSSGNTIYF. The CDR3 coding sequence is TGTGCCGGAAAACAGAGCTCTGGAAACACCATATATTTT.